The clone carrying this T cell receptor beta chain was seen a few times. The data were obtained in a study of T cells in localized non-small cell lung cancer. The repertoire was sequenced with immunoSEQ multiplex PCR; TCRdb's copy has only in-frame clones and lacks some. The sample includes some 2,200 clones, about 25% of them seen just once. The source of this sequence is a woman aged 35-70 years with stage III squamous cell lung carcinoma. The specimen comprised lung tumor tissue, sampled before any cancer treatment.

The CDR3 DNA reads TGTGCCAGCAGCGTAGGTGATAGCATTCAGTACTTC. This translates into CASSVGDSIQYF. The chain recombines TRBV9 with TRBJ2-4; D unresolved. This CDR3 spans 12 amino acids. In germline, CDR1 is SGDLS, CDR2 YYNGEE. V lost 0 bases to trimming and J lost 9 bases, with 7 bases between them.